This T cell receptor (beta chain) was found in a study of cytomegalovirus exposure and HLA in healthy donors. J gave up 7 bases and V 6 bases, and 9 bases lay outside the gene matches. The CDR3 has 14 amino acids. CDR1 is MNHEY and CDR2 is SVGAGI in the germline V gene. Assay used: immunoSEQ multiplex PCR; TCRdb lists only in-frame clones, some missing. This sample has approximately 300,000 clones; about 90% occur once, and the top ten carry roughly 1.2%. This chain joins TRBV6-5 and TRBJ2-1; the match to TRBD2 covers 7 bases. The sequencing input was PBMCs. The clonotype originates from a woman under 40 in good health and CMV-seropositive. CDR3 residues: CASSPRTSKNEQFF. The CDR3 nucleotides are TGTGCCAGCAGCCCCCGGACTAGTAAGAATGAGCAGTTCTTC.